These T cell receptor beta chains were read from a single sample in a study of T cell responses to AZD1222 COVID-19 vaccine. Measured with immunoSEQ multiplex PCR; TCRdb has only the in-frame clones, and not every one. The sample includes some 130,000 clones, approximately 88% of them seen just once. The source material was peripheral blood, sampled on day 0 of AZD1222 vaccination. These receptors were obtained from an adult in good health. Both conserved end residues are part of each CDR3. Fields, in order: J gene, clone size, D gene, V gene, CDR3 DNA, CDR3 protein. The D gene is left open where the match is weak. Part of the rows lack a size; the others show once, few, many or a class for expanded clones.

TRBJ2-7,-,-,TRBV19,TGTGCCAGTAGTATAAGGCCGGGGAGCATCTACGAGCAGTACTTC,CASSIRPGSIYEQYF
TRBJ1-3,-,-,TRBV7-2,TGTGCCAGCAGCTCCCGGAGGAACACCATATATTTT,CASSSRRNTIYF
TRBJ1-6,-,-,TRBV30,TGTGCCTGGGCCCCAGCCCGACACCTGAATTCACCCCTCCACTTT,CAWAPARHLNSPLHF
TRBJ1-5,-,-,TRBV6-6,TGTGCCAGCACCCTAGACAATAGCAATCAGCCCCAGCATTTT,CASTLDNSNQPQHF
TRBJ1-5,-,-,TRBV28,TGTGCCAGTTCGTACAATCCCCACAATCAGCCCCAGCATTTT,CASSYNPHNQPQHF
TRBJ2-7,-,TRBD2,TRBV5-1,TGCGCCAGCAGCGGGGAGGGCAGGGCCACCTACGAGCAGTACTTC,CASSGEGRATYEQYF
TRBJ2-7,-,-,TRBV18,TGTGCCAGCTCACCTTATTATGACTACGAGCAGTACTTC,CASSPYYDYEQYF
TRBJ1-1,few,-,TRBV27,TGTGCCAGCAGAACTACAGGGATCCCCACTGAAGCTTTCTTT,CASRTTGIPTEAFF
TRBJ2-7,-,TRBD1,TRBV7-2,TGTGCCAGCAGCCGGGGACAGGAGGTCTACGAGCAGTACTTC,CASSRGQEVYEQYF
TRBJ2-1,few,-,TRBV4-3,TGCGCCAGCAGCCAAGATCTCGGCAAAAACAATGAGCAGTTCTTC,CASSQDLGKNNEQFF
TRBJ1-6,-,-,TRBV3-1/TRBV3-2,TGTGCCAGCAGCCAAGGACAGGCGAGTAATTCACCCCTCCACTTT,CASSQGQASNSPLHF
TRBJ2-7,-,TRBD1,TRBV6-5,TGTGCCAGCAGCCTGGGACAGGGGGACGAGCAGTACTTC,CASSLGQGDEQYF
TRBJ1-2,-,TRBD1,TRBV4-1,TGCGCCAGCAGCCAAGATCCGACAGGGGCTGGCTACACCTTC,CASSQDPTGAGYTF
TRBJ2-2,-,TRBD2,TRBV11-3,TGTGCCAGCAGCATACGGGGGGGTAGCACCGGGGAGCTGTTTTTT,CASSIRGGSTGELFF
TRBJ2-3,-,-,TRBV7-2,TGTGCCAGCAGCGGATATGGAGTTAGCACAGATACGCAGTATTTT,CASSGYGVSTDTQYF
TRBJ2-5,-,-,TRBV5-1,TGCGCCAGCAGCTTGGCGGACGGCCCCCGAGAGACCCAGTACTTC,CASSLADGPRETQYF
TRBJ2-7,-,-,TRBV9,TGTGCCAGCAGCGTATCAGGAGGTTACGAGCAGTACTTC,CASSVSGGYEQYF
TRBJ2-7,-,-,TRBV12-1,TGTGCCAGCAGCTTTGATTGCGGGAGAAAGGCGTACGAGCAGTACTTC,CASSFDCGRKAYEQYF
TRBJ2-1,-,TRBD2,TRBV4-1,TGCGCCAGCAGCCTCGGGGGGGGAGTTAATAATGAGCAGTTCTTC,CASSLGGGVNNEQFF
TRBJ2-7,-,-,TRBV5-1,TGCGCCAGCAGCTTGGGAGTAAGTGACGAGCAGTACTTC,CASSLGVSDEQYF
TRBJ2-6,-,-,TRBV6-1,TGTGCCAGCAGTGCGGGACTGTTCTCTGGGGCCAACGTCCTGACTTTC,CASSAGLFSGANVLTF
TRBJ1-3,-,-,TRBV20-1,TGCGGCGGCGACTCTGGAAACACCATATATTTT,CGGDSGNTIYF
TRBJ2-7,-,TRBD1,TRBV30,TGTGCCTGGAGTGCGGGACAGGGGGGGTACGAGCAGTACTTC,CAWSAGQGGYEQYF
TRBJ1-2,-,-,TRBV10-3,TGTGCCATCAGGGGGGACATGATTAACTATGGCTACACCTTC,CAIRGDMINYGYTF
TRBJ2-1,-,-,TRBV7-2,TGTGCCAGCAGCTTGAACTCCTACAATGAGCAGTTCTTC,CASSLNSYNEQFF
TRBJ1-2,-,-,TRBV5-8,TGTGCCAGCAGCCACAGGACAGCTTACTATGGCTACACCTTC,CASSHRTAYYGYTF
TRBJ1-5,-,TRBD1,TRBV3-1/TRBV3-2,TGTGCCAGCAGCCCCGGGACAGGCTCCAATCAGCCCCAGCATTTT,CASSPGTGSNQPQHF
TRBJ1-4,-,-,TRBV5-5,TGTGCCAGCAGCTTGGGGGCTGCAACTAATGAAAAACTGTTTTTT,CASSLGAATNEKLFF
TRBJ2-5,-,-,TRBV7-3,TGTGCCAGCAGCTCAGGGGAGAGGGAGACCCAGTACTTC,CASSSGERETQYF
TRBJ2-4,-,-,TRBV7-2,TGTGCCAGCAGCCCTAGACAGGCCCTAGCCAAAAACATTCAGTACTTC,CASSPRQALAKNIQYF
TRBJ2-3,-,TRBD1,TRBV6-2/TRBV6-3,TGTGCCAGCAGTTATTCCCCCCGCAGGGGGCAAGGAGATACGCAGTATTTT,CASSYSPRRGQGDTQYF
TRBJ1-2,-,-,TRBV7-2,TGTGCCAGCAGCTTAGCTGCAGGGGAAAGCTATGGCTACACCTTC,CASSLAAGESYGYTF
TRBJ1-2,few,-,TRBV29-1,TGCAGCGTTGAAGAGTCGGGAGGGCAGCGGGGCTACACCTTC,CSVEESGGQRGYTF
TRBJ2-7,-,TRBD2,TRBV6-5,TGTGCCAGCAGTTACTCGGGGGGGGGCTACGAGCAGTACTTC,CASSYSGGGYEQYF
TRBJ1-1,-,-,TRBV9,TGTGCCAGCAGCCGTTCGGAGGGACCCACTGAAGCTTTCTTT,CASSRSEGPTEAFF
TRBJ2-3,-,TRBD1,TRBV9,TGTGCCAGCAGCGTAGCTAGGGGAAGGGGGCTGATAGATACGCAGTATTTT,CASSVARGRGLIDTQYF
TRBJ1-1,-,TRBD1,TRBV7-2,TGTGCCAGCAGCCTCCAAGGACAGGTGAACACTGAAGCTTTCTTT,CASSLQGQVNTEAFF
TRBJ1-1,-,TRBD1,TRBV30,TGTGCCTGGAGTAGGACAGGGGCTTGGAACACTGAAGCTTTCTTT,CAWSRTGAWNTEAFF
TRBJ2-5,-,TRBD1,TRBV11-1,TGTGCCAGCAGCGTGGGACAGGCGGAGGAGACCCAGTACTTC,CASSVGQAEETQYF
TRBJ2-7,-,-,TRBV6-5,TGTGCCAGCAGTTACGGACGGCGGAGCTCCTACGAGCAGTACTTC,CASSYGRRSSYEQYF
TRBJ2-1,-,TRBD2,TRBV11-1,TGTGCCAGCAGCTCCCCGAGCGGGGGCATGAATGAGCAGTTCTTC,CASSSPSGGMNEQFF
TRBJ2-2,-,-,TRBV6-2/TRBV6-3,TGTGCCAGCAGCCGCATAGCGGCCACCGGGGAGCTGTTTTTT,CASSRIAATGELFF
TRBJ2-7,-,-,TRBV14,TGTGCCAGCAGCCGCTTCAAAGACAACACCTACGAGCAGTACTTC,CASSRFKDNTYEQYF
TRBJ2-7,once,-,TRBV28,TGTGCCAGCAGTTTAACTAGGCCCCGCCCCGAGCAGTACTTC,CASSLTRPRPEQYF
TRBJ2-1,-,-,TRBV9,TGTGCCAGCAGCGTAGCGCACGAGGTGGGCAATGAGCAGTTCTTC,CASSVAHEVGNEQFF
TRBJ2-1,-,-,TRBV24-1,TGTGCCACCAGTGACCGTGGTAGGAATGAGCAGTTCTTC,CATSDRGRNEQFF